A single sample gave rise to the 4 T cell receptor beta chains below, sequenced in a study of T-cell reconstitution after alpha-beta-depleted transplantation in children. Unique molecular identifiers were built into the TCRbeta library. TCRdb re-analysed the PCR reads in MiXCR, keeping a single row per CDR3 protein. The data contain around 200,000 distinct CDR3 sequences, approximately 15% of them singletons. Sequences were derived from PBMCs, mostly from graft donor cells, sampled 360 days after TCRalphabeta/CD19-depleted stem cell transplant. The receptors originated from a male patient aged 2-15 years who had a stem cell transplant for acute lymphoblastic leukemia, so the T cells may come from the graft donor.

In its sample, this clonotype was seen many times. The chain is built from TRBV5-1 and TRBJ1-2; D possibly corresponds to TRBD1 (6 bases). Per the germline V gene, CDR1 is SGHRS and CDR2 is YFSETQ. This CDR3 region has 14 residues. Trimming left V 6 bases short and J 2 bases short, with 14 bases between. Here the CDR3 DNA reads TGCGCCAGCAAACCCTCCGGACAGAACTATGGCTACACCTTC. It codes for CASKPSGQNYGYTF.

This CDR3 reads CASSLASGRGDTQYF. Written as DNA, the CDR3 is TGCGCCAGCAGCTTGGCCTCGGGCAGGGGAGATACGCAGTATTTT. The rearrangement joins TRBV5-1 to TRBJ2-3; a possible D gene is TRBD1 (6 bases). Trimming removed 0 bases at V and 5 bases at J, with 13 bases between. The CDR3 has 15 residues. Germline CDR1 is SGHRS and CDR2 is YFSETQ.

This clonotype was seen a handful of times. The CDR3 region is CASSLHGLGTEAFF. The CDR3 DNA reads as TGTGCCAGCAGTCTTCACGGGCTGGGAACTGAAGCTTTCTTT. This chain joins TRBV6-2 or TRBV6-3 and TRBJ1-1; D is ambiguous. This CDR3 spans 14 amino acids. CDR1 MNHEY and CDR2 SVGEGT come from the germline V gene. The ends were cut back, 5 bases at V and 5 bases at J, with 15 bases in the middle.

This clonotype has a handful of counts. The rearrangement links TRBV29-1 to TRBJ2-7; tentatively, D is TRBD1 or TRBD2 (6 bases each). V gave up 0 bases and J gave up 7 bases, with 16 bases separating them. CDR3 length: 14 amino acids. Germline loops: CDR1 SQVTM, CDR2 ANQGSEA. The CDR3 DNA sequence: TGCAGCGTTGAAGATCTGGGGGGCCTCGGGGAGCAGTACTTC. It encodes CSVEDLGGLGEQYF.